Following are 32 T cell receptor beta chains from one sample sequenced in a study of CD8 T cells in Susac syndrome (dated by TCRdb to between 2017 and 2020). Receptor amplification or capture employed the immunoSEQ multiplex PCR assay. RNA was extracted using the RNeasy kit, and roughly 0.5 to 1 ug of the RNA was reverse transcribed with random hexamers. TCRdb cleaned the public reads at Q25 with fastp, built clones with MiXCR and kept in-frame beta chains. Rows matching on CDR3 protein sequence are summarized as one entry with the most common DNA and genes. Within this sample are some 170,000 distinct CDR3 sequences, with 93% of them counted one time only. Around 0.13% of the sample lies in the top ten. Source material: CD4+ T cells from PBMCs. These TCRs come from a human donor in good health.

The J gene is TRBJ1-3, the V gene TRBV3-1; 9 bases map to TRBD1. Germline V gene lookup returns CDR1 LGHDT and CDR2 YNNKEL (reference sequence). With 4 bases clipped from V and 4 bases from J, the junction kept 8 bases outside the gene matches. The CDR3 runs to 16 residues. The DNA for the CDR3 is TGTGCCAGCAGCCTCGCCGGGACAGGGACGGGAAACACCATATATTTT. It encodes CASSLAGTGTGNTIYF.

The rearrangement links TRBV29-1 to TRBJ1-1, with a tentative D call TRBD1 (5 bases). The length of the CDR3 is 13 residues. Per germline, CDR1 SQVTM and CDR2 ANQGSEA. V was cut by 0 bases and J by 4 bases, with 9 bases left in between. The CDR3 loop is CSVEEQGGTEAFF. Written as DNA, the CDR3 is TGCAGCGTTGAAGAGCAGGGCGGCACTGAAGCTTTCTTT.

The V and J genes are TRBV12-3 or TRBV12-4 and TRBJ1-2; D ambiguous. Trimming took off 7 bases at V and 5 bases at J, with 17 bases between the two ends. The CDR3 consists of 14 residues. The CDR3: CASTPDGETYGYTF. The CDR3 region has the DNA TGTGCCAGCACCCCGGACGGCGAAACTTATGGCTACACCTTC.

The gene calls are TRBV6-2 or TRBV6-3 and TRBJ1-5; D is unresolved. Trimming stripped 5 bases from V and 7 bases from J, with 9 bases between. The length of the CDR3 is 12 residues. Germline CDR1 MNHEY, CDR2 SVGEGT. The CDR3 sequence is CASSGRVQPQHF. The DNA of the CDR3 is TGTGCCAGCAGTGGGAGAGTCCAGCCCCAGCATTTT.

V and J are TRBV6-6 and TRBJ2-1, with D tentatively TRBD1 or TRBD2 (6 bases each). V was cut by 5 bases and J by 6 bases, with 17 bases left in between. The germline gives CDR1 MNHNY, CDR2 SVGAGI (reference sequence). This CDR3 spans 15 amino acids. CDR3 in amino acids: CASSPGWGAGNEQFF. The CDR3 coding sequence is TGTGCCAGCAGTCCCGGTTGGGGGGCTGGCAATGAGCAGTTCTTC.

V gene TRBV10-1 combines with J gene TRBJ2-7; D remains unclear. CDR1 and CDR2 from the germline V gene are WNHNN and SYGVQD (reference sequence). V lost 4 bases, J lost 0 bases, and 19 bases lay in between. This CDR3 comprises 17 residues. The CDR3, as DNA: TGCGCCAGCAGTGGAGGACCCGGCAAAGCCCTCTCCTACGAGCAGTACTTC. Encoded protein: CASSGGPGKALSYEQYF.

This chain links TRBV6-5 with TRBJ1-2; 7 positions agree with TRBD1. The J segment lost 5 bases and the V segment lost 0 bases, leaving 6 bases of the junction unmatched. The germline CDR1 and CDR2 sequences are MNHEY and SVGAGI. The CDR3 length is 15 residues. The CDR3 DNA sequence: TGTGCCAGCAGTTACTCGATGTCAGGGGGTTATGGCTACACCTTC. As protein: CASSYSMSGGYGYTF.

This chain connects TRBV6-1 to TRBJ2-3, with a weak D call TRBD2 (6 bases). The CDR3 has 14 residues. Between the trimmed V and J ends, which lost 7 bases and 3 bases, there was a span of 14 bases. The germline V gene encodes CDR1 MNHNS and CDR2 SASEGT. The CDR3 DNA reads as TGTGCCAGCATTAGGGGAGGTCTGACAGATACGCAGTATTTT. It translates to CASIRGGLTDTQYF.

This rearrangement joins TRBV9 to TRBJ1-2, with D maybe TRBD1 (5 bases). V lost 3 bases, J lost 4 bases, and 25 bases lay in between. The CDR3 covers 18 residues. CDR1 is SGDLS, CDR2 YYNGEE, per germline. This CDR3 reads CASSAPRGRDAHLYGYTF. In DNA, the CDR3 is TGTGCCAGCAGCGCCCCGAGAGGACGGGACGCCCACCTCTATGGCTACACCTTC.

This clonotype was seen only a few times. The genes are TRBV6-5 and TRBJ2-1; D might be TRBD1 or TRBD2, each matching 5 bases. From germline, CDR1 is MNHEY and CDR2 SVGAGI. Trimming stripped 0 bases from V and 6 bases from J, with 12 bases between. The CDR3 covers 15 residues. The CDR3 sequence is CASSYSQGRGNEQFF. In DNA form, the CDR3 reads TGTGCCAGCAGTTACTCCCAGGGACGGGGCAATGAGCAGTTCTTC.

This sequence joins TRBV12-3 or TRBV12-4 and TRBJ2-5, with D possibly being TRBD2 (5 bases). Trimming took 4 bases from V and 2 from J, leaving 8 bases between them. CDR3 length: 13 residues. In DNA, the CDR3 is TGTGCCAGCAGTTCCGGGGAACAAGAGACCCAGTACTTC. Protein product: CASSSGEQETQYF.

The chain links TRBV12-3 or TRBV12-4 to TRBJ1-2; TRBD1 agrees at 7 bases. V lost 10 bases, J lost 2 bases, and 4 bases stayed unmatched. CDR3 length equals 12 residues. CDR3 nucleotides: TGTGCCACGCAGGGACAGAACTATGGCTACACCTTC. This gives the protein CATQGQNYGYTF.

The chain has TRBV7-2 and TRBJ2-5; D unresolved. V was pared by 1 base and J by 2 bases, with 11 bases between. Germline V gives CDR1 SGHTA, CDR2 FQGNSA. This CDR3 is 15 amino acids long. CDR3 sequence reads: CASSLDERRQETQYF. The CDR3, as DNA: TGTGCCAGCAGCTTAGACGAACGAAGACAAGAGACCCAGTACTTC.

The chain has TRBV20-1 and TRBJ1-5, with TRBD1 matching 8 bases. Germline assignment: CDR1 DFQATT and CDR2 SNEGSKA (reference sequence). The CDR3 extends over 14 amino acids. V was pared by 1 base and J by 3 bases, with 2 bases of the junction left unmatched. CDR3 DNA sequence: TGCAGTGCTAGAGGGACAGGGAACAATCAGCCCCAGCATTTT. It yields the protein CSARGTGNNQPQHF.

The rearrangement uses TRBV5-1 and TRBJ2-5, with TRBD1 identical over 8 bases. V gave up 6 bases and J gave up 2 bases; unmatched junction bases: 3. Looked up from germline, CDR1 is SGHRS and CDR2 is YFSETQ. The CDR3 runs to 13 residues. CDR3 in amino acids: CASNTGGQETQYF. DNA for the CDR3: TGCGCCAGCAACACAGGGGGGCAAGAGACCCAGTACTTC. The variable domain in full, with the rest retrieved from reference TRBV5-1 and TRBJ2-5, is KAGVTQTPRYLIKTRGQQVTLSCSPISGHRSVSWYQQTPGQGLQFLFEYFSETQRNKGNFPGRFSGRQFSNSRSEMNVSTLELGDSALYLCASNTGGQETQYFGPGTRLLVL.

The chain combines TRBV6-5 with TRBJ2-7; maybe TRBD1 (6 bases). Germline values: CDR1 MNHEY, CDR2 SVGAGI. Deletions cut 0 bases from V and 7 bases from J, with 13 bases between. The CDR3 spans 14 residues. In nucleotides, the CDR3 is TGTGCCAGCAGTTACTCGAACAGGGTGGGTGAGCAGTACTTC. Its translation: CASSYSNRVGEQYF.

The V and J genes are TRBV5-1 and TRBJ1-1; D is uncertain. Germline V gene lookup returns CDR1 SGHRS and CDR2 YFSETQ. Trimming removed 6 bases at V and 4 bases at J, with 7 bases between. This CDR3 has 11 residues. The CDR3 protein is CASMGSTEAFF. CDR3 in DNA: TGCGCCAGCATGGGAAGCACTGAAGCTTTCTTT.

This clonotype was detected once. The CDR3 region is CATSDSIRRRRETQYF. CDR3 coding DNA: TGTGCCACCAGTGATTCAATCAGGAGGAGGAGGGAGACCCAGTACTTC. V and J are TRBV24-1 and TRBJ2-5, with D tentatively TRBD2 (5 bases). The germline V gene encodes CDR1 KGHDR and CDR2 SFDVKD. The V end lost 2 bases, the J end lost 5 bases, and 17 bases lay between the germline ends. The CDR3 spans 16 residues.

The rearrangement links TRBV30 to TRBJ1-3, with D hard to call. From germline, CDR1 is GTSNPN and CDR2 SVGIG (reference sequence). With 7 bases removed from V and 2 bases from J, the gap between germline ends came to 12 bases. The CDR3 is made up of 13 amino acids. In DNA, the CDR3 is TGTGCCTCCTCCATGGGGACTGGAAACACCATATATTTT. Encoded protein: CASSMGTGNTIYF.

The chain couples TRBV7-9 to TRBJ2-6, with 7 bases matching TRBD1. After removal of 7 bases from V and 2 bases from J, the junction contained 5 bases not matched to a gene. CDR1 is SEHNR, CDR2 FQNEAQ, per germline (reference sequence). CDR3 length equals 15 residues. CDR3 amino acids: CASNSQGAGANVLTF. The CDR3 nucleotides read TGTGCCAGCAACAGTCAGGGGGCTGGGGCCAACGTCCTGACTTTC.

The chain uses TRBV7-9 and TRBJ1-1, with a weak D call TRBD1 (5 bases). From germline, CDR1 is SEHNR and CDR2 FQNEAQ (reference sequence). This CDR3 spans 13 amino acids. The V gene lost 5 bases and the J gene lost 11 bases, with 18 bases spanning the gap. In DNA, the CDR3 is TGTGCCAGCAGCCCCGCGCCTCAGGGAGTCGCTTTCTTT. It is translated as CASSPAPQGVAFF.

The V and J genes are TRBV6-1 and TRBJ1-1; TRBD1 agrees at 7 bases. Germline assignment: CDR1 MNHNS and CDR2 SASEGT. V was clipped by 3 bases and J by 7 bases; unmatched bases: 14. The CDR3 is made up of 16 amino acids. CDR3 region: CASSESGRGERGEAFF. The CDR3 DNA reads as TGTGCCAGCAGTGAGAGCGGCAGGGGGGAAAGAGGTGAAGCTTTCTTT.

The V call is TRBV20-1, the J call TRBJ2-3; D remains ambiguous. The germline V gene has CDR1 DFQATT and CDR2 SNEGSKA (reference sequence). Trimming shortened V by 5 bases and J by 1 base, and 7 bases separated the two germline ends. CDR3 length: 12 amino acids. CDR3 in DNA: TGCAGTGCTCGGACCCGCACAGATACGCAGTATTTT. Its translation is CSARTRTDTQYF.

The V and J genes are TRBV2 and TRBJ1-5, with 7 bases fitting TRBD1. The V gene end was trimmed by 6 bases and the J gene end by 5 bases; junction bases not matched to a gene: 10. The CDR3 contains 15 residues. CDR1 and CDR2 (germline): SNHLY, FYNNEI. The CDR3 DNA reads as TGTGCCAGCAGCCCCAGGGACAGCCGGGATCAGCCCCAGCATTTT. This codes for CASSPRDSRDQPQHF.

This chain connects TRBV10-3 to TRBJ1-6; 10 bases agree with TRBD1. The ends lost 9 bases at V and 5 bases at J; junction bases unmatched: 1. This CDR3 spans 13 amino acids. From germline, CDR1 is ENHRY and CDR2 SYGVKD. Here the CDR3 reads CAMGTGDNSPLHF. CDR3 in DNA: TGTGCCATGGGGACAGGGGATAATTCACCCCTCCACTTT.

V and J are TRBV12-3 or TRBV12-4 and TRBJ1-2; D may be TRBD1 (5 bases). The CDR3 runs to 13 residues. The V end lost 5 bases, the J end lost 2 bases, and 9 bases lay between the germline ends. CDR3 nucleotide sequence: TGTGCCAGCAGTACACAGGCAAACTATGGCTACACCTTC. The encoded protein is CASSTQANYGYTF.

The DNA of the CDR3 is TGTGCCAGCAGTTCTAGCGGGGGGGATGAAGAGACCCAGTACTTC. Its translation: CASSSSGGDEETQYF. V and J are TRBV5-4 and TRBJ2-5; 12 nucleotides agree with TRBD2. The germline CDR1 and CDR2 sequences are SGHNT and YYREEE (reference sequence). Trimming at V came to 5 bases and at J to 3 bases, leaving 5 bases not matched to a gene. This CDR3 comprises 15 residues.

The chain joins TRBV2 to TRBJ2-5; D is undetermined. CDR1 is SNHLY and CDR2 is FYNNEI in the germline V gene. V dropped 2 bases and J dropped 2 bases, with 6 bases sitting between them. This CDR3 is 13 amino acids long. The CDR3 loop reads CASSESGQETQYF. The CDR3 DNA reads TGTGCCAGCAGTGAATCGGGTCAAGAGACCCAGTACTTC.

This clonotype was observed a single time. CDR3 protein: CASSLPQGRGTEAFF. CDR3 bases: TGTGCCAGCAGCTTACCCCAGGGCAGGGGCACTGAAGCTTTCTTT. The chain joins TRBV13 to TRBJ1-1, with D perhaps TRBD1 (6 bases). The CDR3 is 15 residues long. V was clipped by 2 bases and J by 4 bases, with 14 bases between them. Germline lookup yields CDR1 PRHDT and CDR2 FYEKMQ (reference sequence). The variable domain in full, completed from reference TRBV13 and TRBJ1-1, reads AAGVIQSPRHLIKEKRETATLKCYPIPRHDTVYWYQQGPGQDPQFLISFYEKMQSDKGSIPDRFSAQQFSDYHSELNMSSLELGDSALYFCASSLPQGRGTEAFFGQGTRLTVV.

The J gene is TRBJ2-1, the V gene TRBV29-1, with no clear D. CDR1 SQVTM and CDR2 ANQGSEA come from the germline V gene. V dropped 7 bases and J dropped 8 bases, with 12 bases sitting between them. The CDR3 extends over 11 amino acids. CDR3 region: CSAVRADEQFF. CDR3 bases: TGCAGCGCCGTGCGCGCCGATGAGCAGTTCTTC.

The CDR3 sequence: CASNSNGGGTEAFF. As DNA, the CDR3 is TGTGCCAGCAATTCAAATGGTGGTGGGACTGAAGCTTTCTTT. This chain connects TRBV6-2 or TRBV6-3 to TRBJ1-1; no clear D gene. Germline V gives CDR1 MNHEY, CDR2 SVGEGT. Trimming pared 7 bases from V and 5 bases from J, leaving 17 bases between. The CDR3 has 14 residues.

The gene calls are TRBV19 and TRBJ1-1; 10 positions agree with TRBD1. J lost 4 bases, V lost 5 bases, and 1 base had no gene match. This CDR3 contains 13 residues. The germline V gene encodes CDR1 LNHDA and CDR2 SQIVND (reference sequence). The CDR3 protein is CASSGTGATEAFF. CDR3 DNA sequence: TGTGCCAGTAGTGGGACAGGGGCCACTGAAGCTTTCTTT.